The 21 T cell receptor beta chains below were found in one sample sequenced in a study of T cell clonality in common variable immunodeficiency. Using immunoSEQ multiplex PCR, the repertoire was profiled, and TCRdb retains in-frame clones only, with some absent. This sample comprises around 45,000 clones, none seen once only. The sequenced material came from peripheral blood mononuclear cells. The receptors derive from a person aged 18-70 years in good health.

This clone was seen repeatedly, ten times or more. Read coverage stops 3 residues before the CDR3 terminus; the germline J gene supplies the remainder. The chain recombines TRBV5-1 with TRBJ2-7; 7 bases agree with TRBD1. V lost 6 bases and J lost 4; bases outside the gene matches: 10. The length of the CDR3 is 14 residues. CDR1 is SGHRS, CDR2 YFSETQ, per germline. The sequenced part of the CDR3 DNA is TGCGCCAGCACCCCGAGGCCAGGGGGATACGAG. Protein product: CASTPRPGGYE. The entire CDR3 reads CASTPRPGGYEQYF. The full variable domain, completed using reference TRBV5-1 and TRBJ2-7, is KAGVTQTPRYLIKTRGQQVTLSCSPISGHRSVSWYQQTPGQGLQFLFEYFSETQRNKGNFPGRFSGRQFSNSRSEMNVSTLELGDSALYLCASTPRPGGYEQYFGPGTRLTVT.

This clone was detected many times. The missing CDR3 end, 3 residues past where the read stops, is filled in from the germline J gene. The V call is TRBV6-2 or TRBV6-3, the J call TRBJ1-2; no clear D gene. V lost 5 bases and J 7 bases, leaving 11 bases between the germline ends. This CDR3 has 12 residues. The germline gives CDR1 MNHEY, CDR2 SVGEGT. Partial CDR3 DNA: TGTGCCAGCAGTCTTGAGGGTTTTGGC. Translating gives CASSLEGFG. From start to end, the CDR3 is CASSLEGFGYTF.

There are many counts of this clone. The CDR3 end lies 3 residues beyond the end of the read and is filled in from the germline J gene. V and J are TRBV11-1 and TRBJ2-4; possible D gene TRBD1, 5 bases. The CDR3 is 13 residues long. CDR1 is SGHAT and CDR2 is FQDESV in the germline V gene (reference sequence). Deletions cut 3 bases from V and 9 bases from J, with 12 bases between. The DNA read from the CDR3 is TGTGCCAGCAGCTTGGGCAGGGATGCCATT. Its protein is CASSLGRDAI. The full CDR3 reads CASSLGRDAIQYF.

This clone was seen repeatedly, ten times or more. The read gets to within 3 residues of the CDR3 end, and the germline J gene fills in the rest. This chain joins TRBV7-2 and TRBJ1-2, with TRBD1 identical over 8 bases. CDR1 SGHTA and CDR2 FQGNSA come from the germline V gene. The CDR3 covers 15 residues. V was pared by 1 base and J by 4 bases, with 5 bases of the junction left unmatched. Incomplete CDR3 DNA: TGTGCCAGCAGCTTAGGTAGGACAGGGAGCTATGGC. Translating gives CASSLGRTGSYG. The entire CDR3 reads CASSLGRTGSYGYTF.

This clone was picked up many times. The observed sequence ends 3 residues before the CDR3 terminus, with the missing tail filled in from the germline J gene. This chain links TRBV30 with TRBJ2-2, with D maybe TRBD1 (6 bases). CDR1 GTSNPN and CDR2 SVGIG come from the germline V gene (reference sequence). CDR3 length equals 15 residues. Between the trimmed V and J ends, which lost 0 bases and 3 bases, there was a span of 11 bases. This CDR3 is CAWSVWDTDTGELFF. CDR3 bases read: TGTGCCTGGAGTGTATGGGACACAGACACCGGGGAG.

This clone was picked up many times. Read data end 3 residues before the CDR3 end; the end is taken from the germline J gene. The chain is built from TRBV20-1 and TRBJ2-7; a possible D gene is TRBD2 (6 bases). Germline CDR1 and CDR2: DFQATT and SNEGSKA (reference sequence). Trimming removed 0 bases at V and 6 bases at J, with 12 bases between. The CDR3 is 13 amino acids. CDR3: CSARDPSVLEQYF. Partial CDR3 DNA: TGCAGTGCTAGAGACCCTAGCGTCCTCGAG.

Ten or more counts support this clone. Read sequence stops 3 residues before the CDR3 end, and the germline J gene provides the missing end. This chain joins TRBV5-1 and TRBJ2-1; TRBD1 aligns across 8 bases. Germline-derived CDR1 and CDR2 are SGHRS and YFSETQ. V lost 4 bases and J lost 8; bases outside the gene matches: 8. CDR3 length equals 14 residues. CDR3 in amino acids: CASSPIQGGHEQFF. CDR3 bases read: TGCGCCAGCAGCCCGATACAGGGGGGACATGAG.

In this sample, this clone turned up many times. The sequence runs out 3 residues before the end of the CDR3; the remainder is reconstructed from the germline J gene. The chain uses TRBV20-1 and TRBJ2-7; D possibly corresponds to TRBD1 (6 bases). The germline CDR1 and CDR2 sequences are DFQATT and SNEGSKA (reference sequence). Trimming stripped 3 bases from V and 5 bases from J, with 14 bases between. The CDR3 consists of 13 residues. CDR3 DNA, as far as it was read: TGCAGTGCTAGGCCCGGGACAACTAACGAG. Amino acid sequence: CSARPGTTNE. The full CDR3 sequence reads CSARPGTTNEQYF.

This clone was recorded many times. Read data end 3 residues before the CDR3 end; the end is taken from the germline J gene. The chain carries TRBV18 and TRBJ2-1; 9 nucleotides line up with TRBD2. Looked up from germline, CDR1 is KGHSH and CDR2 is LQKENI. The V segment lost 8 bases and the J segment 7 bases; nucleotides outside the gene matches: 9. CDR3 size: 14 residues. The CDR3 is CASTPQRGDNEQFF. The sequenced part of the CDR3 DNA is TGTGCCAGCACGCCCCAGCGGGGGGATAATGAG.

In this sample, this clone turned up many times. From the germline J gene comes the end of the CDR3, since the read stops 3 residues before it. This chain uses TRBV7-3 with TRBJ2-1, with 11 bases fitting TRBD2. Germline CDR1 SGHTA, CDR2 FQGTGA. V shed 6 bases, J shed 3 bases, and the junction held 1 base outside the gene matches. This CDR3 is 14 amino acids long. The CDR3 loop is CASSSGRDYNEQFF. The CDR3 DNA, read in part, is TGTGCCAGCAGTAGCGGGAGGGACTACAATGAG.

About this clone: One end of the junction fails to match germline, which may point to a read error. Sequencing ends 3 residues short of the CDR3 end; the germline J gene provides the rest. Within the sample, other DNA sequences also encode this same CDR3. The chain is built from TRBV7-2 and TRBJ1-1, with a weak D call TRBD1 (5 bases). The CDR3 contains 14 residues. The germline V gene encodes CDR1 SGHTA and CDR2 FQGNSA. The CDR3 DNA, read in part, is TGTGCCAGCACCCTCATGGGGACTTACACTGAG. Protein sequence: CASTLMGTYTE. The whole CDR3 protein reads CASTLMGTYTEAFF.

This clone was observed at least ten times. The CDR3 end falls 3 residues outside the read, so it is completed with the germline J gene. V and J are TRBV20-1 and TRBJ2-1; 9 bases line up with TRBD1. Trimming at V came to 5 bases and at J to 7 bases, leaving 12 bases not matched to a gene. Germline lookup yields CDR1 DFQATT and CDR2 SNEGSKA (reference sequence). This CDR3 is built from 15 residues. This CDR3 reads CSAGPRDRVWNEQFF. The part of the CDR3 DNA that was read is TGCAGTGCTGGTCCTAGGGACAGGGTTTGGAATGAG.

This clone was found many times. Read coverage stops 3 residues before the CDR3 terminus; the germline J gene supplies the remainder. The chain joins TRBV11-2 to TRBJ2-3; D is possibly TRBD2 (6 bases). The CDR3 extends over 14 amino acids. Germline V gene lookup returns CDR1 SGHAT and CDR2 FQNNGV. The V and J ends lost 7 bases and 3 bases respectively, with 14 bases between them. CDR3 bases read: TGTGCCAGCACCTGGACACGGGGGACAGATACG. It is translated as CASTWTRGTDT. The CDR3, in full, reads CASTWTRGTDTQYF.

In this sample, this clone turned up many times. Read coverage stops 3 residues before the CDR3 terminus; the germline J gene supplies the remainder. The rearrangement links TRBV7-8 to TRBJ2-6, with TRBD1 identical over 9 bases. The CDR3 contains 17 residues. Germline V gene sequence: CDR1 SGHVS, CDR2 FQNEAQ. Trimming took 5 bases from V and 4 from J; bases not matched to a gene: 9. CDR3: CASSLQGALSGANVLTF. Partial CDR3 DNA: TGTGCCAGCAGCCTACAGGGGGCGCTGTCCGGGGCCAACGTC.

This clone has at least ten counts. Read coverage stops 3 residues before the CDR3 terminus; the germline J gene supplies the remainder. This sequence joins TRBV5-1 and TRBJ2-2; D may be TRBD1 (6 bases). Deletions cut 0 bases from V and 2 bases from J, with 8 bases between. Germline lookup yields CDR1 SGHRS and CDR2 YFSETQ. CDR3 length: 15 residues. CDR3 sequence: CASSLGTANTGELFF. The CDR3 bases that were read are TGCGCCAGCAGCTTGGGGACAGCTAACACCGGGGAG.

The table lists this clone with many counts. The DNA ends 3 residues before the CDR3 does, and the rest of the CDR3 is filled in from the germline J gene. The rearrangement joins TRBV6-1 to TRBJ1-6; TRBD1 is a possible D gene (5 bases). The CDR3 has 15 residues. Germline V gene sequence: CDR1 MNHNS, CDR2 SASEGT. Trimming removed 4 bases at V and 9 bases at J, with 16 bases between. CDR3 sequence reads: CASSGQPNSGSPLHF. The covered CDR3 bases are TGTGCCAGCAGTGGACAGCCAAACTCAGGTTCACCC.

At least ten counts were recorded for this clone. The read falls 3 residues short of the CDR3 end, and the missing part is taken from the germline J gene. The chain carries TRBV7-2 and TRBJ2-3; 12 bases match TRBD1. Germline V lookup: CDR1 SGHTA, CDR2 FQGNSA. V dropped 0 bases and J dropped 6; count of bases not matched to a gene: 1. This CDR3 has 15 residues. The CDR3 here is CASSLAGQGADTQYF. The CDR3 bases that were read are TGTGCCAGCAGCTTAGCGGGACAGGGGGCCGATACG. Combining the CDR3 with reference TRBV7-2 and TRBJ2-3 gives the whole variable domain GAGVSQSPSNKVTEKGKDVELRCDPISGHTALYWYRQSLGQGLEFLIYFQGNSAPDKSGLPSDRFSAERTGGSVSTLTIQRTQQEDSAVYLCASSLAGQGADTQYFGPGTRLTVL.

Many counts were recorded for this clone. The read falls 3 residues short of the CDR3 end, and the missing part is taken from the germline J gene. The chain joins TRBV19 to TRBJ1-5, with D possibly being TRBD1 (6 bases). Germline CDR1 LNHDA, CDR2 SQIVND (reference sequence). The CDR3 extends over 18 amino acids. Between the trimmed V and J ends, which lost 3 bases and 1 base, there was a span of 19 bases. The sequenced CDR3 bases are TGTGCCAGTAGTATTCCTTCGAACAGGGTAAGGAGCAATCAGCCC. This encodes CASSIPSNRVRSNQP. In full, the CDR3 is CASSIPSNRVRSNQPQHF.

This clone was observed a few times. The sequenced CDR3 bases are TGTGCCAGCAGCTTAGGGGGGTGGAATCAGCCC. This gives the protein CASSLGGWNQP. The complete CDR3 protein is CASSLGGWNQPQHF. This sequence joins TRBV7-3 and TRBJ1-5; the D gene is possibly TRBD1 (5 bases). The read terminates 3 residues before the CDR3 end, so the remaining end is supplied by the germline J gene. Germline V CDR1 and CDR2: SGHTA, FQGTGA. The V and J ends lost 2 bases and 4 bases respectively, with 9 bases between them. The CDR3 totals 14 residues.

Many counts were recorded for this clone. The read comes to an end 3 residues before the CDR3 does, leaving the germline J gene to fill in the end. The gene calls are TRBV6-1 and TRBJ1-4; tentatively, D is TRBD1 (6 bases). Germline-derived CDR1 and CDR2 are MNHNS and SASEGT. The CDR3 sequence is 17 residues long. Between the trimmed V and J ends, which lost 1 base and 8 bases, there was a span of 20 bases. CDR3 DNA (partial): TGTGCCAGCAGTGAAGTGGTTACGGGGGGGCGTTTAGAAAAA. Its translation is CASSEVVTGGRLEK. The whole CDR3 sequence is CASSEVVTGGRLEKLFF.

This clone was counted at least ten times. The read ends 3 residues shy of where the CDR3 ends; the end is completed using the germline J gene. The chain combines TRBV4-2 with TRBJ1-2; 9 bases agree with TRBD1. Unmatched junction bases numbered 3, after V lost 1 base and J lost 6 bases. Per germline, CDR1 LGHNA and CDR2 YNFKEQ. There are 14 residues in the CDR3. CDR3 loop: CASSQGDRENGYTF. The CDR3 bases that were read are TGTGCCAGCAGCCAAGGGGACAGGGAGAATGGC.